The source of this T cell receptor beta chain is a study of cytomegalovirus exposure and HLA in healthy donors (dated by TCRdb to about 2017). Regarding the research as a whole: According to an earlier analysis of several hundred of the donors, some 170 million T cells yielded 95 million to 140 million unique TCR beta sequences and more than 250 Gb of sequence data. An early release that covered fewer than 800 HLA-typed donors contained around 300 gigabases of sequencing data and about 93 million unique TCR sequences. Of the roughly 390 genotyped donors, 80% to 90% were placed in the genetic ancestry cluster associated with self-reported Caucasian donors. The study aimed to test whether cataloging public T cell receptors could reveal signatures of past pathogen exposure. The study used immunosequencing to profile the T cell repertoires of about 670 subjects and linked those repertoires to cytomegalovirus serostatus. In addition to the first cohort of approximately 650 subjects, a separate validation cohort of over 90 different subjects was used. The study combined high-throughput TCR immunosequencing, statistical association of individual TCRs with disease status, and machine learning to predict cytomegalovirus infection status. A later analysis re-examined previously published TCR beta repertoires from hundreds of donors and added high-resolution HLA genotyping to investigate patterns of TCR occurrence. Rather than using new phenotypic data, the later analysis identified candidate immune exposures from TCR beta sequences and from how often those sequences occurred across donors. An earlier analysis of fewer than 750 of the donors used high-throughput TCR beta sequencing to judge whether each TCR beta V gene segment behaved as functional or pseudogenic. Donor age, sex, ethnicity and CMV serostatus were compiled alongside the repertoire data. A later genetic analysis used genome-wide SNP genotypes for about 65% of the 666 donors, treating that subset as a discovery cohort. Every discovery cohort repertoire had been produced on one sequencing platform. HLA typing covered class I and class II loci at four-digit resolution. Typing coverage varied by locus: roughly 629-640 donors for A, B, C, DRB1 and DQB1; about 520 for DQA1; nearly 610 for DPA1; some 470 for DPB1. Because of strong linkage in the cohort, a handful of DR-DQ haplotypes were treated as single units for association and clustering. On average, approximately 250,000 unique TCR beta nucleotide sequences were sequenced per donor among 398 genotyped donors of the cohort, with 15% to 20% of those sequences being non-productive. Beyond this particular receptor, the publication reports: In a later analysis, TCR association rates were found to vary across HLA loci, with the most associated TCRs seen for DRB1 alleles and the fewest for HLA-C alleles. Specific HLA alleles were associated with around 18,000 TCR beta sequences at a false discovery rate of 0.05 in a later analysis. For the cohort, immune exposure information was limited to CMV serostatus. In an earlier analysis of about 600 of the donors, most TCR beta V segments appeared in productive rearrangements about 87% or about 30% of the time, broadly matching IMGT annotations. Some IMGT-functional V segments, including TRBV6-2 and TRBV6-3, could not be told apart with the 87-base-pair reads, so those segments were excluded. In a later analysis, HLA-associated TCR beta chains showed more clonal expansion and lower generation probabilities than non-associated chains that were equally common. The classifier was reported to diagnose cytomegalovirus status with high specificity and sensitivity in both the original cohort and the validation cohort. A group of highly shared sequence variants was considered likely to be a technical artifact of the sequencing pipeline. Most TCR sequences were seen in very few donors, while some public TCRs were found in many individuals. A further reported finding was that TCR beta sequences accurately predicted the HLA-A and HLA-B alleles for most subjects in the first cohort. A later genetic analysis associated a missense DCLRE1C variant with V-gene and J-gene trimming of TCR beta chains, and an independent cohort replicated the association. The cohort was sequenced for TCR beta chains only, and without alpha or paired-chain data the features that could be detected were limited. The presence/absence analyses assumed that sequencing depth was roughly uniform across donors, and that assumption may not be true. A later analysis reported that several top co-occurrence clusters appeared linked to parvovirus B19, influenza, CMV and Epstein-Barr virus. Because counts were too low, seventeen rarely observed V segments, including chromosome 9 orphons, were excluded from the earlier analysis of under 650 of the donors. A later analysis found that most CMV-associated TCR beta chains appeared HLA-restricted, with HLA associations seemingly driven largely by CMV exposure. According to the authors, the approach could potentially be generalized to other disease states and immunological phenotypes. The study listed 150 to 200 TCR beta chains as associated with cytomegalovirus. Because some donors lacked HLA typing at each locus, the association tests relied only on the typed subset. According to a later genetic analysis, donors in an Asian-associated ancestry cluster had fewer N-insertions in productive TCRs than the approximately 650-donor mean. Strong co-occurrence of HLA alleles, especially DR and DQ, made assigning TCR associations to individual alleles difficult. Correlated functional status among segregating V segments might be attributable to linkage disequilibrium, but an unknown experimental factor could not be ruled out. In vitro tests confirmed that three of the cytomegalovirus-associated TCR beta chains recognize cytomegalovirus antigens.

Worth noting for this clone: Its antigen remains unidentified. No much larger clone exists at a distance of one base, and base qualities are not known.

The germline V gene specifies MGHRA as CDR1 and YSYEKL as CDR2. Its CDR3 holds 15 amino acids, cysteine through phenylalanine. Only CDR3 DNA is held: 45 bases, read in frame from base 1. Cut back by 0 bases and 2 bases, the V and J ends lie 10 bases apart. Library preparation used the immunoSEQ multiplex PCR assay. A mixture of 60 forward primers for TCR Vbeta segments and 13 reverse primers for TCR Jbeta segments was used in the multiplex PCR. A multiplex PCR assay on genomic DNA amplified the CDR3 region of rearranged TCR beta genes. Amplified TCR beta libraries were sequenced as 87-base-pair reads on the Illumina HiSeq System. The study's own analysis went as follows. A later analysis tallied 75 million to 95 million unique TCR beta chains across the 660 or so repertoires, and roughly 11 million of those chains were shared by two or more donors. Raw reads were error-corrected and collapsed into unique sequences by a nearest-neighbor algorithm in which closely related sequences were merged to remove PCR and sequencing errors. To assign V, D and J gene segments, CDR3 sequences were aligned to IMGT reference sequences. For a sequence to be retained, a match of at least six nucleotides was required to both a V gene segment and a J gene segment. Rearrangements were called productive when the CDR3 lacked stop codons and stayed in frame with V and J; all others were non-productive. CDR3 was defined by IMGT convention, running from the second conserved V-encoded cysteine to the conserved J-encoded phenylalanine. The earlier analysis of 500 to 600 of the donors excluded sequences that lacked an unambiguous match to a single V gene segment. In an earlier analysis of 587 of the donors, V segments were called functional above 56.7% productive rearrangements and were called segregating when the between-donor standard deviation exceeded 5%. To diagnose cytomegalovirus status from the catalog of TCR beta chain sequences, a statistical classification framework was built. A later analysis assigned V and J genes by comparing TCR nucleotide sequences with IMGT/GENE-DB human TR gene sequences. The TCRdist pipeline was used in a later analysis to assign CDR3 sequences and most-parsimonious VDJ recombination scenarios. In a later analysis, every TCR beta chain was defined by the combination of its CDR3 amino acid sequence and its V-gene family, and reads without a unique V-gene family were dropped. As a way to deal with suspected cross-contamination and a sequencing artifact, a later analysis dropped more than 500 nucleotide sequences that were highly shared and had low generation probability. For each public chain, a later analysis derived a clonal expansion index from normalized ranks of inferred template counts within each repertoire. A later analysis computed generation probabilities with a VDJ recombination model fitted to out-of-frame rearrangements, and checked the results against IGoR. In a later analysis, TCR-TCR, TCR-HLA and TCR-CMV co-occurrence was scored with hypergeometric tests, and a repertoire-size bias correction was applied to TCR pairs. In a later analysis, false discovery rates were estimated by permuting HLA or CMV assignments 20 times. In a later analysis, co-occurring TCRs were grouped with DBSCAN, and TCRdist sequence similarity was added when clustering was performed within HLA-allele-positive subsets. Repertoires with fewer than 30,000 or more than 120,000 public chains were left out of co-occurrence clustering, as were five repertoires with anomalous nucleotide sharing. The immuneACCESS repertoire file appears here via TCRdb, limited to in-frame rearrangements. These files lack a portion of the clones; in checked studies, under half of the deficit traces to unresolved V genes, and the cause of the others is not known. For V, J and clone size, that table is used; D and trimming come from the DNA. Here the sample has roughly 80,000 clones; around 85% occur a single time. Jointly, the top ten make up about 2.4% of the sample.

The cohort comprised under 700 healthy bone marrow donors. All cohort members were sampled while nominally healthy, although unrecorded immune exposures were likely present. The donor tested CMV seronegative and was one of the 352 seronegative cohort members. A peripheral blood sample was collected from each donor, and TCR beta sequencing was performed on peripheral blood mononuclear cells. The Qiagen DNeasy Blood Extraction Kit was used to extract genomic DNA from the blood cell samples. This chain joins TRBV4-1 to TRBJ2-5, and TRBD2 may be the D gene, going by 6 matching bases. The TCR was taken from a woman aged 50 to 65 in good health and CMV-seronegative. Input material: PBMCs. CDR3 loop: CASSQEAGLQETQYF. DNA sequence: TGCGCCAGCAGCCAAGAAGCGGGCCTACAAGAGACCCAGTACTTC.